These T cell receptor beta chains were read from a single sample in a study of T cells in Graves' hyperthyroidism and ophthalmopathy. TCRdb reanalysed the multiplex PCR reads using MiXCR and keeps one entry per CDR3 protein. The sample consists of 90,000 to 120,000 distinct CDR3 sequences, about 16% of them appearing once. Sequencing used blood. These receptors were collected from a woman in her forties or fifties with Graves' hyperthyroidism. The CDR3 runs from the conserved cysteine through the conserved F or W. D genes are given only for firm matches.

j_call,v_call,d_call,cdr3_aa
TRBJ1-2,TRBV6-5,.,CASSYAGALRDGYTF
TRBJ2-7,TRBV20-1,.,CSAREAPGTAGRYEQYF
TRBJ2-5,TRBV10-1,.,CASSLRAVPYQETQYF
TRBJ2-5,TRBV7-2,TRBD1,CASSRVTGTGPQETQYF
TRBJ1-5,TRBV28,.,CASSGQDSGGQPQHF
TRBJ1-4,TRBV5-1,.,CASRGGQGGEKLFF
TRBJ2-7,TRBV29-1,.,CSARWGSGNEQYF
TRBJ1-6,TRBV20-1,.,CSARIGGWGAGVGSPLHF
TRBJ2-5,TRBV18,.,CASSPPVLGTATGQETQYF
TRBJ2-1,TRBV18,.,CASSPRSVSRNEQFF
TRBJ1-3,TRBV18,.,CASSPKAAGNTIYF
TRBJ2-7,TRBV20-1,.,CSARVARDGTYEQYF
TRBJ2-3,TRBV9,TRBD2,CASSGTSGRADTQYF
TRBJ2-1,TRBV20-1,TRBD2,CRTGTSGDNEQFF
TRBJ1-5,TRBV10-3,.,CAIRGVTNQPQHF
TRBJ1-5,TRBV27,.,CASMLTDGQPQHF
TRBJ2-1,TRBV29-1,.,CSTKDRLVYEQFF
TRBJ2-1,TRBV3-1,TRBD2,CASRLALAGYEQFF
TRBJ1-1,TRBV6-1,TRBD1,CASIKDRGDTEAFF
TRBJ1-1,TRBV20-1,.,CSARNDRNTEAFF
TRBJ1-6,TRBV28,.,CASSFTPRGQGSPLHF
TRBJ2-3,TRBV20-1,TRBD2,CSALSGTSGRGGSTDTQYF
TRBJ2-2,TRBV24-1,TRBD1,CATSDPGQGPWELFF
TRBJ2-3,TRBV28,TRBD2,CASSLALGLAEARYDTQYF
TRBJ1-1,TRBV5-1,.,CASRGVLNTEAFF
TRBJ2-1,TRBV9,.,CASSVGWLDNEQFF
TRBJ2-3,TRBV3-1,.,CASSQVSGGTQYF
TRBJ2-2,TRBV6-1,TRBD2,CASRRMEREVTGELFF
TRBJ2-1,TRBV6-5,.,CASSYSRVGEQFF
TRBJ2-5,TRBV7-6,.,CASSLGPGRETQYF
TRBJ2-1,TRBV4-1,TRBD2,CASSRGLAGGRSGYNEQFF
TRBJ2-1,TRBV14,.,CASSPLEGSYNEQFF
TRBJ2-1,TRBV9,TRBD2,CASSVALREIDNEQFF
TRBJ2-5,TRBV5-1,.,CASSSAEYQTQYF
TRBJ1-4,TRBV18,.,CASSPRPNEKLFF
TRBJ1-5,TRBV5-1,.,CASSSGTRGQPQHF
TRBJ2-1,TRBV5-1,TRBD2,CASSFLTLLAGVYNEQFF